This T cell receptor beta chain was profiled in a study of cytomegalovirus exposure and HLA in healthy donors. Study-level findings and limits: About 87% or about 30% of the time was how often most TCR beta V segments were productive, according to an earlier analysis. For TCR beta chains, V- and J-gene trimming was later linked to a missense DCLRE1C variant.

The CDR3 extends over 13 amino acids. The V end lost 2 bases, the J end lost 7 bases, and 14 bases lay between the germline ends. Germline V gene data show CDR1 as SQVTM and CDR2 as ANQGSEA. Primers for the PCR totalled 60 Vbeta and 13 Jbeta. Assay: immunoSEQ multiplex PCR; the TCRdb copy retains only in-frame clones and omits some. Found here are around 180,000 clones, roughly 84% of them singletons; the top ten hold around 0.27%. Note on this clone: What it binds is unknown.

Specimen: PBMCs. The source of this sequence is a boy under 18 in good health and CMV-seronegative. The V gene is TRBV29-1, the J gene TRBJ1-2; D not resolved. DNA for the CDR3: TGCAGCGTTGAAAAGCGAGCGGCGGGTGGCTACACCTTC. Amino acids: CSVEKRAAGGYTF. The full variable domain, completed using reference TRBV29-1 and TRBJ1-2, is SAVISQKPSRDICQRGTSLTIQCQVDSQVTMMFWYRQQPGQSLTLIATANQGSEATYESGFVIDKFPISRPNLTFSTLTVSNMSPEDSSIYLCSVEKRAAGGYTFGSGTRLTVV.